A selection of T cell receptor beta chains follows, all from one sample in a study of tumor and adjacent non-tumor tissue in lung cancer. TCRdb re-called the multiplex PCR reads with MiXCR, one entry per CDR3 protein. In the table there are some 80,000 distinct CDR3 sequences, more than 80% of which are singletons. Sequencing input: distant non-tumor lung tissue. These receptor sequences come from a man in his 60s with non-small cell lung cancer. The CDR3 runs from the conserved cysteine through the conserved F or W. D genes are given only for firm matches. Clone size appears in some rows only: once, few, many, or a class for an expanded clone.

j_call | d_call | v_call | clone_size | cdr3_nt | cdr3_aa
TRBJ2-5 | . | TRBV12-3/TRBV12-4 | . | TGTGCCAGCAGTTTAGGGCAAGTGGGTTTCCAAGAGACCCAGTACTTC | CASSLGQVGFQETQYF
TRBJ2-5 | . | TRBV4-1 | . | TGCGCCAGCAGCCAAGATGGCGGGGGCCAAGGGACCTACTACTTC | CASSQDGGGQGTYYF
TRBJ1-5 | . | TRBV28 | . | TGTGCCAACAGTACAGAGGGGGGGTACATTCAGCCCCAGCACTTT | CANSTEGGYIQPQHF
TRBJ2-6 | . | TRBV11-3 | . | TGTGCCAGCAGGTTAGAGGGAACTGGGGCAAACGTCTTGACTTTC | CASRLEGTGANVLTF
TRBJ1-1 | . | TRBV12-3/TRBV12-4 | . | TGTGTCAGCAGTTTTGAGGCGTACACTGAAGCTTTCTTT | CVSSFEAYTEAFF
TRBJ1-5 | . | TRBV10-3 | . | TGTGCCATCAGCGTAACTTGGGGCTATCAGCCCCAGCATTTT | CAISVTWGYQPQHF
TRBJ1-6 | . | TRBV4-1 | . | TGCGCCAACAGCCAGGATGCAGGGTCGACACCCCTCCACTTT | CANSQDAGSTPLHF
TRBJ2-3 | . | TRBV29-1 | . | TGCAGAGCGATTCGGGAGCCAACTAGCACAGGTACGCAGTATTTT | CRAIREPTSTGTQYF
TRBJ2-6 | . | TRBV12-3/TRBV12-4 | . | TGTGCCAGCATCCAGGGACGATCTGGGGCCAACATCCTGACCTTT | CASIQGRSGANILTF
TRBJ1-1 | . | TRBV11-2 | . | TGTGCCAGTGGCTTAGTCAGGAGGGGCATTGAAGCTTTCTTT | CASGLVRRGIEAFF
TRBJ2-1 | . | TRBV20-1 | . | TGCAGTCCTATGAGGGGGGACGGGAGAGCCTGGAATGAGCAGTTCTTC | CSPMRGDGRAWNEQFF
TRBJ2-1 | . | TRBV29-1 | . | TGCAGCGTTACGGGCTATCGAACACCGAGTATAGAGCGGTCCTTC | CSVTGYRTPSIERSF
TRBJ1-2 | . | TRBV11-2 | . | TGTGCCAGCAGTTCCTTACTGATGGGGGACTACACCTTC | CASSSLLMGDYTF
TRBJ1-3 | . | TRBV4-3 | . | TGCGCCAGCGGCCAAGAAGGCCAAAACACCATATATTTT | CASGQEGQNTIYF
TRBJ2-2 | . | TRBV11-2 | . | TGTGCCATCACCTTAGAACCCCCTACTAGTTCCAGGGAGCTGTTGTTT | CAITLEPPTSSRELLF
TRBJ1-3 | . | TRBV6-1 | . | TGTGCCAGCTGGACTAACCGAAAAACCATATATTTT | CASWTNRKTIYF
TRBJ2-3 | TRBD1 | TRBV6-4 | . | TGTGCCAGCAGTGACGGGACAGGGGCCACAGATACACAGTATTTT | CASSDGTGATDTQYF
TRBJ2-1 | TRBD2 | TRBV20-1 | . | TGCAGTGCTATAATATCGGGAGGACTTTACAATGAACAGTTCTTC | CSAIISGGLYNEQFF
TRBJ1-2 | TRBD1 | TRBV12-3/TRBV12-4 | . | TGTCCCAGCAGACTACAGGGGTCGGACTATGGCTACACCTTC | CPSRLQGSDYGYTF
TRBJ2-1 | . | TRBV5-1 | . | TGCGCCAGCAGATTGGGGCTAGGGGACTCCAGCTCCTACAATGAGCAGTTCTTC | CASRLGLGDSSSYNEQFF
TRBJ2-7 | . | TRBV20-1 | . | TGCAGTGCTAGCTCCCCCATCAGGAGGTATGAGCATTACTTC | CSASSPIRRYEHYF
TRBJ1-2 | . | TRBV12-3/TRBV12-4 | many | TGTGCCAGCAGTTTAAGGAGGGCCGGCTATGGCTACACCTTC | CASSLRRAGYGYTF
TRBJ2-3 | TRBD2 | TRBV6-2/TRBV6-3 | . | TGTGCCAGCAGTTACTCGACTAGCAGAGCAGATACGCAGTATTTT | CASSYSTSRADTQYF
TRBJ2-2 | TRBD2 | TRBV5-4 | . | TGTGCCGGCAGGTCAGGACTAGCGGGGGGAAACACCGGGGAGCTGTTTTTT | CAGRSGLAGGNTGELFF
TRBJ1-3 | TRBD1 | TRBV19 | . | TGTGCCAGTATCCCCGGCAGGGGGGGAACTGGAAGCACCATATATTTT | CASIPGRGGTGSTIYF
TRBJ1-1 | . | TRBV6-1 | . | TGTGCCAGCAATGAAGTCAGGGGCGACACAGAAGCTTTCTTT | CASNEVRGDTEAFF
TRBJ2-3 | . | TRBV20-1 | . | TGCAGTGCTCCCACGGTGGGGGCCATGCACCACACAGATACGCAGTATTTT | CSAPTVGAMHHTDTQYF
TRBJ2-2 | . | TRBV29-1 | . | . | CNVGGGTGKLLF
TRBJ2-6 | . | TRBV11-2 | few | TGTGCCAGCAGCTTAGTTCTAAAGGATAGGCCCTCTGGGGCCAACATCCTGACTTTC | CASSLVLKDRPSGANILTF
TRBJ2-2 | TRBD2 | TRBV11-1 | . | TGTGCCAGCAGCCGGATTAGCGGGGGGGCTAACACCGGGGAGCTGTTTTTC | CASSRISGGANTGELFF
TRBJ1-2 | . | TRBV11-2 | . | TGTGCCAGCAGGGTTCCGTTGGACTATGGCTACACCTTC | CASRVPLDYGYTF
TRBJ2-5 | TRBD2 | TRBV20-1 | once | TGCAGTGCTAGAGATGTGAAGGGGACTAGCAAGAGAGAGACCCGGTACTTC | CSARDVKGTSKRETRYF
TRBJ2-7 | TRBD2 | TRBV11-2 | . | TGTGCCAGCAGCTTACACTCCAGCGGGAGACTTAGCGAGCAGTACTTC | CASSLHSSGRLSEQYF
TRBJ2-7 | . | TRBV20-1 | . | TGCAGTGTTATTGCAGTCACCTACGAGCAGTACTTC | CSVIAVTYEQYF
TRBJ1-2 | . | TRBV6-5 | many | TGTGCCAGCAGCGGGGACGGCCAGGGGTATGGCTACACCTTC | CASSGDGQGYGYTF
TRBJ1-1 | . | TRBV6-2/TRBV6-3 | medium-sized | TGTGCCAGCAGTACAGTCCCGAACACTGAAGCTTTCTTT | CASSTVPNTEAFF
TRBJ2-1 | TRBD2 | TRBV20-1 | many | TGCAGTGCTCCCTCTCCGGGACTAGCGGGAGGCTCCTACAATGAGCAGTTCTTC | CSAPSPGLAGGSYNEQFF
TRBJ1-1 | . | TRBV11-2 | . | . | CAGSLVGMGTEVFF
TRBJ1-6 | . | TRBV12-3/TRBV12-4 | . | TGTGCCAGCAGAGCGGGGCCGCAGGATTCAACCCTCCACTTT | CASRAGPQDSTLHF
TRBJ2-7 | TRBD1 | TRBV29-1 | medium-sized | TGCAGCGTTGACCGGGACAGAGTTTTAGCCTACGAGCAGTACTTC | CSVDRDRVLAYEQYF
TRBJ2-5 | . | TRBV6-1 | . | TGTGCCTGCATAAGTCCCGAGACTCAGTACTTC | CACISPETQYF
TRBJ2-1 | TRBD2 | TRBV20-1 | once | TGCTGTGCTTTGGGACTAACGGGGCCGAGGAGTGAGCAGTTCTTC | CCALGLTGPRSEQFF
TRBJ2-5 | . | TRBV12-3/TRBV12-4 | . | TGTGACAGCGGTCAAGGGGGGGGTAGAGAGACCCAGTACTTC | CDSGQGGGRETQYF
TRBJ2-1 | . | TRBV20-1 | once | TGCAGTGCTAGAGATGTAGGGGGAAGGAATGAGCAGTCCTTC | CSARDVGGRNEQSF
TRBJ2-2 | . | TRBV6-1 | many | TGTGCCAGCAGTGTTCAGGCGAACACCGGGGAGCTGTTTTTT | CASSVQANTGELFF
TRBJ2-6 | . | TRBV19 | . | TGTGCCAGTTCGCCTGCTGGAACTCCCTCTGGGGCCAACTTACTGACTTTC | CASSPAGTPSGANLLTF
TRBJ1-6 | TRBD1 | TRBV6-5 | . | TGTGCCAGCAGTTATACGACAGGGACTGATTCATCCTTCCACTTT | CASSYTTGTDSSFHF
TRBJ2-5 | . | TRBV7-8 | . | TGTGCCAGCACCCGCGAGGACCAAGAGACCCAGTACTTC | CASTREDQETQYF
TRBJ1-3 | . | TRBV20-1 | . | TGCAGTGCTAGTTTCCAGAATGGAAACAGCATATATTTT | CSASFQNGNSIYF
TRBJ2-4 | . | TRBV6-4 | . | TGTGCCAGCAGTGTTAGAGGGGTGAAGGACATTCAGTACTTC | CASSVRGVKDIQYF
TRBJ1-4 | . | TRBV5-5 | . | TGTGCCAGCAGCCGTATGAATGATAAAAAACTGTTTTTT | CASSRMNDKKLFF
TRBJ2-5 | . | TRBV4-3 | few | TGTGTCAGCAGTCAAGGGCCGGGTCCCCAAGAGACCCAGTACTTC | CVSSQGPGPQETQYF
TRBJ1-1 | . | TRBV12-3/TRBV12-4 | . | TGTGCCAGCAGTTTCCCAGGGATGCTGAAAACTGAAGCATTCTTT | CASSFPGMLKTEAFF
TRBJ2-2 | TRBD1 | TRBV5-6 | many | TGTGCCAGCATGGGACAGGGGGATCAGATCGGGGAGCTGTTTTTT | CASMGQGDQIGELFF